Listed below are T cell receptor beta chains from one sample, sequenced in a study of cytomegalovirus exposure and HLA in healthy donors. The repertoire was sequenced with immunoSEQ multiplex PCR; TCRdb's copy has only in-frame clones and lacks some. The table includes 110,000 or so clones, roughly 79% detected once. The sample comprised PBMCs. These TCRs come from a male donor in good health and CMV-seronegative. Both conserved end residues are part of each CDR3. D genes are given only for firm matches. Clone size, where shown, is once, few, many, or a class for clones that have expanded.

11,TRBJ2-7,once,.,TRBV28,TGTGCCAGCAGTCCCCACTACGAGCAGTACTTC,CASSPHYEQYF
16,TRBJ2-2,.,TRBD2,TRBV18,TGTGCCAGCTCACCGTTAAGCGGGACGAACACCGGGGAGCTGTTTTTT,CASSPLSGTNTGELFF
12,TRBJ1-2,.,.,TRBV29-1,TGCAGCGTTGTGGACGGGACTGGGGGCTACACCTTC,CSVVDGTGGYTF
14,TRBJ2-7,.,.,TRBV4-1,TGCGCCAGCAGCCAAGCCCCGATCGGCTACGAGCAGTACTTC,CASSQAPIGYEQYF
14,TRBJ1-2,.,.,TRBV4-3,TGCGCCAGCAGCCAAGATCCGGTGGACTATGGCTACACCTTC,CASSQDPVDYGYTF
16,TRBJ2-3,.,TRBD2,TRBV27,TGTGCCAGCAGTAGGACTAGCGGGAGGAGCTTGGATACGCAGTATTTT,CASSRTSGRSLDTQYF
15,TRBJ1-3,many,.,TRBV30,TGTGCCTGGAGTGAGCAGGGAAACTCTGGAAACACCATATATTTT,CAWSEQGNSGNTIYF
15,TRBJ2-1,.,TRBD2,TRBV5-1,TGCGCCAGCAGCCTACCTAGCGGGAGCATCAATGAGCAGTTCTTC,CASSLPSGSINEQFF
16,TRBJ2-3,.,.,TRBV2,TGTGCCAGCAGTGAATTAACCCGAAGCGGGACAGATACGCAGTATTTT,CASSELTRSGTDTQYF
14,TRBJ2-7,.,.,TRBV10-1,TGCGCCAGCAGTGAACAGGCTTGGGGCCTCGAGCAGTACTTC,CASSEQAWGLEQYF
13,TRBJ2-1,.,TRBD1,TRBV7-9,TGTGCCCTCAGGGGGAGCGCGCTAAATGAGCAGTTCTTC,CALRGSALNEQFF
18,TRBJ2-1,.,TRBD2,TRBV9,TGTGCCAGCAGCTCACCTCGGACTAGCGGGACTACCGTGGGTGAGCAGTTCTTC,CASSSPRTSGTTVGEQFF
12,TRBJ1-4,.,.,TRBV7-9,TGTGCCAGCAGCTCAAATAATGAAAAACTGTTTTTT,CASSSNNEKLFF
18,TRBJ2-5,.,.,TRBV7-2,TGTGCCAGCAGCTTATACCTGGAGAGGGTAATAGATTTAGAGACCCAGTACTTC,CASSLYLERVIDLETQYF
17,TRBJ2-3,.,TRBD2,TRBV13,TGTGCCAGCAGCTCCCTTACAACAGCGGGACGGTTATATACGCAGTATTTT,CASSSLTTAGRLYTQYF
18,TRBJ1-5,.,.,TRBV21-1,TGTGCCAGCAGCTACCGGACAGGGAGGTTACATGGCAATCAGCCCCAGCATTTT,CASSYRTGRLHGNQPQHF
14,TRBJ1-1,large,.,TRBV28,TGTGCCAGCAGTTTACAGAGGGTTGGCACTGAAGCTTTCTTT,CASSLQRVGTEAFF
12,TRBJ1-3,few,.,TRBV6-5,TGTGCCAGCAGGACTACTGGAAACACCATATATTTT,CASRTTGNTIYF
11,TRBJ1-2,.,.,TRBV6-6,TGTGCCAGCAGACAGGACTATGGCTACACCTTC,CASRQDYGYTF